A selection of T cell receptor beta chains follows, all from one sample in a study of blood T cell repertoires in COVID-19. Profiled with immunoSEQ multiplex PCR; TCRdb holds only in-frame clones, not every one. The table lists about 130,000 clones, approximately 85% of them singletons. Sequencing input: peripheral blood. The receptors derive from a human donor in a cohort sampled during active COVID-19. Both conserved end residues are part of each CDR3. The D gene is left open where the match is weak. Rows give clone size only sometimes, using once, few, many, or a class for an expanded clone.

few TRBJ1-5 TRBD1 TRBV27 CASSDRGLGQPQHF TGTGCCAGCTCAGACAGGGGTTTGGGTCAGCCCCAGCATTTT
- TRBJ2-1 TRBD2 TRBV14 CASSQVLAGETRGNEQFF TGTGCCAGCAGCCAAGTACTAGCGGGAGAAACTCGGGGCAATGAGCAGTTCTTC
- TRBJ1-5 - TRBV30 CAWSSGNGQPQHF TGTGCCTGGAGTAGCGGCAATGGTCAGCCCCAGCATTTT
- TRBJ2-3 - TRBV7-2 CASSFAGSSTDTQYF TGTGCCAGCAGCTTTGCGGGATCTAGCACAGATACGCAGTATTTT
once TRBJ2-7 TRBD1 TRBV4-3 CASSRGQAYEQYF TGCGCCAGCAGCCGTGGACAGGCCTACGAGCAGTACTTC
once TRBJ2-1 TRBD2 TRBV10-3 CAIASGIGNEQFF TGTGCCATAGCTAGCGGGATCGGCAATGAGCAGTTCTTC
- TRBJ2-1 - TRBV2 CASRRSNEQFF TGTGCCAGCAGAAGGAGTAATGAGCAGTTCTTC
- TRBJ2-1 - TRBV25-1 CASRTGPWAGEQFF TGTGCCAGCAGGACGGGACCCTGGGCGGGGGAGCAGTTCTTC
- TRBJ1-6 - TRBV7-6 CASSSIMGDNSPLHF TGTGCCAGCAGCTCAATCATGGGAGATAATTCACCCCTCCACTTT
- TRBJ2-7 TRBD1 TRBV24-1 CATSVMWEDRGKGEQYF TGTGCCACCAGTGTGATGTGGGAGGACAGGGGGAAGGGCGAGCAGTACTTC
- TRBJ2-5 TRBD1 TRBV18 CASSPSPTGRETQYF TGTGCCAGCTCACCATCACCGACAGGGCGGGAGACCCAGTACTTC
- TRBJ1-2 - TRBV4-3 CASSQDRGARGYTF TGCGCCAGCAGCCAAGACCGGGGGGCGCGGGGCTACACCTTC
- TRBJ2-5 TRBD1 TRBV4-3 CASSQAWTGTETQYF TGCGCCAGCAGCCAAGCATGGACAGGGACGGAGACCCAGTACTTC
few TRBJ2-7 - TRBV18 CASSPGRHYEQYF TGTGCCAGCTCACCAGGGCGACACTACGAGCAGTACTTC
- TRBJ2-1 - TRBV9 CASSVGGPYNEQFF TGTGCCAGCAGCGTAGGGGGGCCCTACAATGAGCAGTTCTTC
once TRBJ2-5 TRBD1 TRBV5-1 CASSLGQGWGETQYF TGCGCCAGCAGCCTCGGACAGGGCTGGGGAGAGACCCAGTACTTC
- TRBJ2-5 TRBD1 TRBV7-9 CASSLGDRDQETQYF TGTGCCAGCAGCTTAGGGGACAGAGACCAAGAGACCCAGTACTTC
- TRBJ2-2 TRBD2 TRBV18 CASSPSSGGTGELFF TGTGCCAGCTCACCATCCAGCGGGGGTACCGGGGAGCTGTTTTTT
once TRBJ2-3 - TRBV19 CASSPRSDTQYF TGTGCCAGTAGCCCGCGCTCGGATACGCAGTATTTT
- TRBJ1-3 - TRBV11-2 CASSLDPRAGNTIYF TGTGCCAGCAGCTTAGATCCCAGGGCTGGAAACACCATATATTTT
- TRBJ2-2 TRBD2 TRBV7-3 CASSQPGGAGTGELFF TGTGCCAGCAGCCAACCCGGGGGGGCCGGTACCGGGGAGCTGTTTTTT
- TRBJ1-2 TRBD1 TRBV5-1 CASSFGQGSDGYTF TGCGCCAGCAGCTTCGGACAGGGATCCGATGGCTACACCTTC
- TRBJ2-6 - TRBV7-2 CASSFSSGLAGANVLTF TGTGCCAGCAGCTTCAGCTCAGGATTGGCGGGGGCCAACGTCCTGACTTTC
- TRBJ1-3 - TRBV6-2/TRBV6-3 CASSYSKLRGEGNTIYF TGTGCCAGCAGTTACTCGAAATTGCGGGGAGAAGGAAACACCATATATTTT
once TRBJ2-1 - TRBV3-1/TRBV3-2 CASSQTGTNEQFF TGTGCCAGCAGCCAAACAGGGACCAATGAGCAGTTCTTC
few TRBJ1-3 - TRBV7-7 CASSLMDSPGNTIYF TGTGCCAGCAGCTTAATGGACAGTCCTGGAAACACCATATATTTT
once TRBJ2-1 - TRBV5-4 CASSSDIPEQFF TGTGCCAGCAGCTCGGACATACCCGAGCAGTTCTTC
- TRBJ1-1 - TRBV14 CASLCPTEEARGTEAFF TGTGCCAGCCTCTGTCCGACTGAGGAGGCTCGGGGTACTGAAGCTTTCTTT
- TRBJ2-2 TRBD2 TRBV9 CASRSGLNTGELFF TGTGCCAGCAGGTCGGGACTAAACACCGGGGAGCTGTTTTTT
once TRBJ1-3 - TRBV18 CASSPPQGSRNTIYF TGTGCCAGCTCACCACCTCAGGGGTCCCGAAACACCATATATTTT
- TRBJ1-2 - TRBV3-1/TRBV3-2 CASNLAGSPGYTF TGTGCCAGCAACCTCGCGGGGAGTCCTGGCTACACCTTC
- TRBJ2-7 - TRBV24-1 CATSDSSVRDCGLYEQYF TGTGCCACCAGTGATTCTTCTGTGCGGGACTGTGGCCTCTACGAGCAGTACTTC
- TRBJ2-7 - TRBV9 CASSAHVSPDNYEQYF TGTGCCAGCAGCGCTCACGTATCCCCTGACAACTACGAGCAGTACTTC
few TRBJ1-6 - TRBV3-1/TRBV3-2 CASSLTAGGNSPLHF TGTGCCAGCAGCCTCACGGCGGGTGGGAATTCACCCCTCCACTTT
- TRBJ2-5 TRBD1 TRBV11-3 CASSLGDRGETQYF TGTGCCAGCAGCTTAGGGGACAGGGGAGAGACCCAGTACTTC
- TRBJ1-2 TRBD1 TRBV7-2 CASRPTGGDNYGYTF TGTGCCAGCAGACCAACAGGGGGCGATAACTATGGCTACACCTTC
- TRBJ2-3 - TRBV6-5 CASSYAQFGRQDTQYF TGTGCCAGCAGTTACGCCCAGTTTGGCAGGCAAGATACGCAGTATTTT
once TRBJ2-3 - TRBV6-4 CASKPGASTDTQYF TGTGCCAGCAAGCCGGGAGCTAGCACAGATACGCAGTATTTT
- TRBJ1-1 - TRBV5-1 CASSQQGENTEAFF TGCGCCAGCAGTCAACAGGGTGAGAACACTGAAGCTTTCTTT
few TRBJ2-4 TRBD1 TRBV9 CASSANRQGGNIQYF TGTGCCAGCAGCGCCAACCGACAGGGGGGGAACATTCAGTACTTC
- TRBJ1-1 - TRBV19 CASSPSDRNTEAFF TGTGCCAGTAGTCCCTCGGACAGGAACACTGAAGCTTTCTTT
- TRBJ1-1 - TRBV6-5 CASSLSGNTEAFF TGTGCCAGCTCATTGAGTGGGAACACTGAAGCTTTCTTT
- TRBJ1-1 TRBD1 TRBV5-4 CASSPGGPVNTEAFF TGTGCCAGCAGCCCAGGGGGTCCGGTTAACACTGAAGCTTTCTTT
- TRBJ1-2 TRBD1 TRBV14 CASSQDLRGRVYGYTF TGTGCCAGCAGCCAAGATTTAAGGGGGCGCGTTTATGGCTACACCTTC
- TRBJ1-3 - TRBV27 CASSPTMQNAGNTIYF TGTGCCAGCAGTCCCACCATGCAGAACGCTGGAAACACCATATATTTT